This T cell receptor (beta chain) stems from a study of T cells in Graves' hyperthyroidism and ophthalmopathy. RNA transcripts provided the source from which TCR beta CDR3 regions were amplified. The HTBI primer set served for first-round RT-PCR of the TCR CDR3. One entry per CDR3 protein results from TCRdb running MiXCR on the multiplex PCR reads. Here the sample spans around 350,000 distinct CDR3 sequences, approximately 20% being singletons. Patients with uncontrolled infections, other autoimmune diseases, pregnancy or lactation were excluded. This CDR3 has 15 residues. Germline V CDR1 and CDR2: MNHEY, SVGEGT. V lost 6 bases, J lost 10 bases, and 12 bases stayed unmatched.

Sequenced sample: blood. V is TRBV6-2 or TRBV6-3 and J is TRBJ1-6; TRBD1 matches 7 bases. The receptor comes from a young woman with Graves' hyperthyroidism. The CDR3 spells CASSYRRQGWSPLHF. The CDR3 coding sequence is TGTGCCAGCAGCTACCGGCGACAGGGTTGGTCACCCCTCCACTTT.